Listed here are 15 T cell receptor beta chains from one sample, sequenced in a study of immune cell composition in non-small cell lung cancer. Normal lung was sampled as far from the tumour as possible, at least 3 cm. The repertoire was sequenced with immunoSEQ multiplex PCR; TCRdb's copy has only in-frame clones and lacks some. The table shows 2,400 or so clones, with roughly four fifths occurring only once. In addition, the sample was reused for a study of CD4 T cells in lung cancer.

Sequencing was performed on non-adjacent lung tissue. The receptor set was obtained from a human donor with non-small cell lung cancer.

In its sample, this clone is large. The V and J genes are TRBV11-3 and TRBJ2-2; D is ambiguous. V was trimmed by 0 bases and J by 7 bases, leaving 9 bases between them. Germline loops: CDR1 SGHNT, CDR2 YENEEA. CDR3 length equals 14 residues. CDR3 DNA: TGTGCCAGCAGCTTAGATACTTCGTACGGGGAGCTGTTTTTT. It specifies CASSLDTSYGELFF. Looking up the rest from reference TRBV11-3 and TRBJ2-2 gives the full variable domain: EAGVVQSPRYKIIEKKQPVAFWCNPISGHNTLYWYLQNLGQGPELLIRYENEEAVDDSQLPKDRFSAERLKGVDSTLKIQPAELGDSAVYLCASSLDTSYGELFFGEGSRLTVL.

This clone was picked up a small number of times. The chain combines TRBV6-6 with TRBJ2-7; 7 positions match TRBD1. This CDR3 has 12 residues. Germline V gene data show CDR1 as MNHNY and CDR2 as SVGAGI (reference sequence). CDR3 protein: CASRTGTYEQYF. Written as DNA, the CDR3 is TGTGCTTCCCGGACAGGAACCTACGAGCAGTACTTC.

The chain employs TRBV7-2 and TRBJ2-1; 10 bases match TRBD2. Germline CDR1 reads SGHTA; CDR2 reads FQGNSA. The junction had 5 bases not matched to a gene; V was cut back by 4 bases and J by 5 bases. The CDR3 is 15 residues long. CDR3 coding DNA: TGTGCCAGCAGCTCTGGACTAGCGGCCAACAATGAGCAGTTCTTC. Protein: CASSSGLAANNEQFF.

The chain recombines TRBV6-6 with TRBJ2-7, with D perhaps matching TRBD2 (6 bases). V was trimmed by 2 bases and J by 0 bases, leaving 11 bases between them. Germline V CDR1 and CDR2: MNHNY, SVGAGI (reference sequence). This CDR3 spans 15 amino acids. CDR3 sequence (DNA): TGTGCCAGCAGTTACGGACTACCTCGCTCCTACGAGCAGTACTTC. Translated: CASSYGLPRSYEQYF.

This clone has only one observation. The V and J genes are TRBV4-2 and TRBJ2-1; a weak D match, TRBD1 (6 bases). Germline CDR1 is LGHNA and CDR2 is YNFKEQ. This CDR3 is 14 amino acids long. V was clipped by 0 bases and J by 12 bases, with 15 bases between them. The CDR3 protein is CASSQEYRSRGQFF. In DNA, the CDR3 is TGTGCCAGCAGCCAAGAGTACAGGTCCAGGGGGCAGTTCTTC.

Only a few counts were recorded for this clone. The V call is TRBV9, the J call TRBJ1-5; D remains ambiguous. This CDR3 has 14 residues. Trimming shortened V by 2 bases and J by 5 bases, and 11 bases separated the two germline ends. The germline V gene has CDR1 SGDLS and CDR2 YYNGEE. This CDR3 reads CASSVELPYQPQHF. For the CDR3, the DNA is TGTGCCAGCAGCGTCGAACTTCCTTATCAGCCCCAGCATTTT.

The chain is built from TRBV6-1 and TRBJ1-1; D uncertain. The germline gives CDR1 MNHNS, CDR2 SASEGT. CDR3 length equals 12 residues. Between the trimmed V and J ends, which lost 2 bases and 3 bases, there was a span of 4 bases. The CDR3 loop reads CASSEFYTEAFF. The CDR3 nucleotides read TGTGCCAGCAGTGAATTCTACACTGAAGCTTTCTTT.

V and J are TRBV7-9 and TRBJ2-7; 9 bases align to TRBD1. The CDR3 sequence is 14 residues long. V lost 3 bases, J lost 6 bases, and 6 bases stayed unmatched. The germline gives CDR1 SEHNR, CDR2 FQNEAQ (reference sequence). The CDR3 DNA sequence: TGTGCCAGCAGCTTGACACAGGGGGCCTTCGAGCAGTACTTC. It specifies CASSLTQGAFEQYF. The whole variable domain, remainder taken from reference TRBV7-9 and TRBJ2-7, is DTGVSQNPRHKITKRGQNVTFRCDPISEHNRLYWYRQTLGQGPEFLTYFQNEAQLEKSRLLSDRFSAERPKGSFSTLEIQRTEQGDSAMYLCASSLTQGAFEQYFGPGTRLTVT.

In this sample, this clone is large (0.1 to 1%). V is TRBV13 and J is TRBJ1-6, with D perhaps TRBD1 (6 bases). CDR3 size: 15 residues. Germline values: CDR1 PRHDT, CDR2 FYEKMQ (reference sequence). Trimming cost V 6 bases and J 7 bases, with 16 bases left between them. CDR3 loop: CASRWAGAYNSPLHF. In DNA, the CDR3 is TGTGCCAGCAGATGGGCAGGGGCTTACAATTCACCCCTCCACTTT.

V usage is TRBV29-1 and J usage is TRBJ1-2; possibly TRBD1 for D (6 bases). The germline CDR1 and CDR2 sequences are SQVTM and ANQGSEA. This CDR3 is 12 amino acids long. The V and J ends lost 3 bases and 4 bases respectively, with 9 bases between them. CDR3 sequence: CSVDTGIYGYTF. In nucleotides, the CDR3 is TGCAGCGTTGACACAGGGATCTATGGCTACACCTTC.

The V gene is TRBV9, the J gene TRBJ1-5, with a tentative D call TRBD1 (5 bases). The CDR3 is made up of 15 amino acids. The germline CDR1 and CDR2 sequences are SGDLS and YYNGEE. Trimming took off 6 bases at V and 2 bases at J, with 15 bases between the two ends. The CDR3 DNA reads TGTGCCAGCACCCGAACGGGGGTACGCAATCAGCCCCAGCATTTT. It encodes CASTRTGVRNQPQHF.

The V and J genes are TRBV9 and TRBJ1-1; 7 nucleotides agree with TRBD1. The CDR3 runs 15 residues. The V and J ends lost 1 base and 1 base, in that order; junction bases with no gene match: 4. Germline V gene sequence: CDR1 SGDLS, CDR2 YYNGEE. CDR3 residues: CASSVRDRPNTEAFF. CDR3 in DNA: TGTGCCAGCAGCGTACGGGACAGACCGAACACTGAAGCTTTCTTT.

The V and J genes are TRBV19 and TRBJ1-6, with D possibly being TRBD1 (6 bases). Germline CDR1 is LNHDA and CDR2 is SQIVND (reference sequence). CDR3 length: 13 residues. V was trimmed by 10 bases and J by 8 bases, leaving 15 bases between them. The DNA for the CDR3 is TGTGCCACCTGCAGTGCAGGGGATTCACCCCTCCACTTT. Translated, it gives CATCSAGDSPLHF.

The J gene is TRBJ2-3, the V gene TRBV9, with 7 nucleotides matching TRBD1. The CDR3 has 14 amino acids. Germline loops: CDR1 SGDLS, CDR2 YYNGEE. Losses at the gene ends were 3 bases for V and 2 bases for J; bases not matched to a gene: 3. The CDR3 loop reads CASSEGQLTDTQYF. The CDR3 nucleotides are TGTGCCAGCAGCGAGGGACAGCTCACAGATACGCAGTATTTT.

The V call is TRBV15, the J call TRBJ2-7; D might be TRBD2 (7 bases). CDR1 and CDR2 from the germline V gene are LNHNV and YYDKDF (reference sequence). V was pared by 0 bases and J by 7 bases, with 16 bases between. The CDR3 contains 15 residues. Here the CDR3 reads CATSRDRGGPREQYF. The CDR3 region has the DNA TGTGCCACCAGCAGAGATAGGGGGGGGCCTCGGGAGCAGTACTTC.